A single sample gave rise to the 20 T cell receptor beta chains below, sequenced in a study of blood T cell repertoires in COVID-19 (dated by TCRdb to about 2020). The library was made by the immunoSEQ multiplex PCR assay. TCRdb holds this immuneACCESS table with in-frame rearrangements only. Some clones are missing; in checked studies, unresolved V genes explain under half, and the rest has no known cause. The sample records a few hundred thousand clones, around 84% of which are singletons. The top ten constitute 9.7% of the sample. Sequencing was carried out using peripheral blood. These TCRs come from a man in his forties or fifties with active or convalescent COVID-19.

The chain employs TRBV7-8 and TRBJ2-7; D ambiguous. The CDR3 loop spans 16 amino acids. Trimming left V 5 bases short and J 5 bases short, with 22 bases between. Germline V lookup: CDR1 SGHVS, CDR2 FQNEAQ. The CDR3 region has the DNA TGTGCCAGCAGCCTCTCCGACCCGCTTCGCGGAGACGAGCAGTACTTC. It yields the protein CASSLSDPLRGDEQYF.

The J gene is TRBJ1-2, the V gene TRBV29-1; 10 bases agree with TRBD1. The CDR3 covers 14 residues. The germline CDR1 and CDR2 sequences are SQVTM and ANQGSEA. With 3 bases clipped from V and 7 bases from J, the junction kept 8 bases outside the gene matches. For the CDR3, the DNA is TGCAGCGTTGATACCCGACAGGGGGCGCGTGGCTACACCTTC. Its protein product is CSVDTRQGARGYTF.

The genes are TRBV7-9 and TRBJ1-2; 8 bases are shared with TRBD1. The CDR3 extends over 13 amino acids. Per germline, CDR1 SEHNR and CDR2 FQNEAQ (reference sequence). V lost 1 base, J lost 7 bases, and 2 bases stayed unmatched. DNA of the CDR3: TGTGCCAGCAGCTTAGGACAGGGGCTTGGCTACACCTTC. It encodes CASSLGQGLGYTF.

The V call is TRBV28, the J call TRBJ2-2, with 11 bases identical to TRBD2. Germline V gene data show CDR1 as MDHEN and CDR2 as SYDVKM. The CDR3 contains 16 residues. The junction had 8 bases not matched to a gene; V was cut back by 6 bases and J by 5 bases. CDR3 in amino acids: CASRALAGGQTGELFF. CDR3 sequence (DNA): TGTGCCAGCAGGGCCCTAGCGGGAGGTCAAACCGGGGAGCTGTTTTTT.

The chain has TRBV5-1 and TRBJ1-5, with D tentatively TRBD1 (6 bases). This CDR3 is 14 amino acids long. Trimming cost V 0 bases and J 5 bases, with 9 bases left between them. Looked up from germline, CDR1 is SGHRS and CDR2 is YFSETQ. CDR3 in amino acids: CASSLGGGDQPQHF. The CDR3 DNA is TGCGCCAGCAGCTTGGGGGGGGGCGATCAGCCCCAGCATTTT.

V usage is TRBV7-2 and J usage is TRBJ2-5, with D possibly matching TRBD2 (5 bases). The germline V gene encodes CDR1 SGHTA and CDR2 FQGNSA. V gave up 3 bases and J gave up 7 bases, with 12 bases separating them. The CDR3 is 13 amino acids. The CDR3 DNA reads TGTGCCAGCAGCTTGGGTGGACTGGGGACCCAGTACTTC. Translating gives CASSLGGLGTQYF.

CDR3 bases: TGTGCCAGCAGTTTTAGCGGGGGGGCCTACAATGAGCAGTTCTTC. Encoded protein: CASSFSGGAYNEQFF. This sequence joins TRBV27 and TRBJ2-1; 11 nucleotides line up with TRBD2. Losses at the gene ends were 3 bases for V and 2 bases for J; bases not matched to a gene: 0. The CDR3 is 15 amino acids. The germline V gene has CDR1 MNHEY and CDR2 SMNVEV (reference sequence).

The genes are TRBV2 and TRBJ1-4, with 10 nucleotides matching TRBD1. Germline assignment: CDR1 SNHLY and CDR2 FYNNEI. This CDR3 has 14 residues. J was trimmed by 7 bases and V by 3 bases; bases with no gene match: 2. CDR3 protein: CASSERDRGEKLFF. DNA for the CDR3: TGTGCCAGCAGTGAGAGGGACAGGGGTGAAAAACTGTTTTTT.

The chain combines TRBV28 with TRBJ1-1; D perhaps matches TRBD1 (5 bases). The V gene lost 8 bases and the J gene lost 4 bases, with 11 bases spanning the gap. Germline values: CDR1 MDHEN, CDR2 SYDVKM. The CDR3 is 12 residues long. CDR3: CASETVTTEAFF. Here the CDR3 DNA reads TGTGCCAGCGAGACAGTAACCACTGAAGCTTTCTTT.

The table lists this clone with a count of one. V and J are TRBV5-8 and TRBJ2-3; TRBD1 matches at 7 bases. V was pared by 4 bases and J by 3 bases, with 8 bases of the junction left unmatched. Germline V gives CDR1 SGHTS, CDR2 YDEGEE. The CDR3 extends over 15 amino acids. Here the CDR3 DNA reads TGTGCCAGCAGCAAGGGACAGAAGGAAACAGATACGCAGTATTTT. It codes for CASSKGQKETDTQYF.

The chain has TRBV4-3 and TRBJ1-4, with D perhaps matching TRBD1 (5 bases). In germline, CDR1 is LGHNA, CDR2 YSLEER. V lost 0 bases and J 8 bases, leaving 16 bases between the germline ends. This CDR3 is 16 amino acids long. The CDR3: CASSQDRGLLAEKLFF. The CDR3 coding sequence is TGCGCCAGCAGCCAAGATAGGGGACTGCTGGCGGAAAAACTGTTTTTT.

The rearrangement links TRBV6-5 to TRBJ1-5; 9 nucleotides agree with TRBD1. The CDR3 totals 13 residues. V shed 6 bases and J 5 bases; nucleotides not matched to a gene: 2. The germline CDR1 and CDR2 sequences are MNHEY and SVGAGI. The CDR3 reads CASRGQGDQPQHF. The DNA for the CDR3 is TGTGCCAGCAGGGGACAGGGAGATCAGCCCCAGCATTTT.

This clone came up once. The chain carries TRBV10-3 and TRBJ1-4, with TRBD1 matching 7 bases. Germline loops: CDR1 ENHRY, CDR2 SYGVKD. V shed 6 bases, J shed 8 bases, and the junction held 6 bases outside the gene matches. CDR3 length: 13 residues. Here the CDR3 reads CAIRAVRGEKLFF. Here the CDR3 DNA reads TGTGCCATCAGGGCGGTCAGGGGGGAAAAACTGTTTTTT.

The chain has TRBV4-1 and TRBJ2-7; 7 bases line up with TRBD2. Germline trimming cut 3 bases from V and 0 bases from J; bases unmatched to any gene: 5. CDR1 MGHRA and CDR2 YSYEKL come from the germline V gene. This CDR3 is built from 15 residues. CDR3 in DNA: TGCGCCAGCAGCCAGTCAGCGGGGCTCTCCTACGAGCAGTACTTC. Translating gives CASSQSAGLSYEQYF.

V gene TRBV28 combines with J gene TRBJ2-5; perhaps TRBD2 as D (5 bases). The CDR3 has 12 residues. The V end was cut by 7 bases, the J end by 7 bases, with 13 bases between. Germline-derived CDR1 and CDR2 are MDHEN and SYDVKM. The CDR3 region is CASTPVAGTQYF. The CDR3 coding sequence is TGTGCCAGCACCCCCGTTGCGGGGACCCAGTACTTC.

The genes are TRBV7-9 and TRBJ1-3; D is unclear. Germline CDR1 SEHNR, CDR2 FQNEAQ (reference sequence). The V gene lost 4 bases and the J gene lost 0 bases, with 10 bases spanning the gap. The CDR3 is 15 amino acids. CDR3 in DNA: TGTGCCAGCAGCTCCGGTCCCGCCTCTGGAAACACCATATATTTT. It specifies CASSSGPASGNTIYF.

V usage is TRBV6-2 or TRBV6-3 and J usage is TRBJ1-5; 12 nucleotides match TRBD1. The CDR3 is made up of 15 amino acids. Germline CDR1 MNHEY, CDR2 SVGEGT. The V gene end was trimmed by 6 bases and the J gene end by 9 bases; junction bases not matched to a gene: 9. In DNA form, the CDR3 reads TGTGCCAGCAGCAGGGGACAGGGGGCTCTTTGGCCCCAGCATTTT. It encodes CASSRGQGALWPQHF.

Points on this clone: The DNA is left out, because the CDR3 cannot be placed on it with certainty; the CDR3 is given as TCRdb lists it. The rearrangement joins TRBV21-1 to TRBJ2-1; whether TRBD2, the table's D call, matches the DNA was not checked. TRBV21-1 is described as a pseudogene. The CDR3 has 18 amino acids, counting both end residues. CDR3: CASSKAPFASGSYNEQFF.

The rearrangement joins TRBV7-8 to TRBJ1-2; 8 positions agree with TRBD1. With V trimmed by 2 bases and J by 0 bases, 5 bases remained unmatched. Germline CDR1 is SGHVS and CDR2 is FQNEAQ. The CDR3 consists of 16 residues. In DNA, the CDR3 is TGTGCCAGCAGCTTACAGGGGGCGCCGGCTAACTATGGCTACACCTTC. Translating gives CASSLQGAPANYGYTF.

V gene TRBV9 combines with J gene TRBJ1-1; maybe TRBD1 (6 bases). Germline-derived CDR1 and CDR2 are SGDLS and YYNGEE. V gave up 0 bases and J gave up 4 bases, with 13 bases separating them. The CDR3 spans 15 residues. The DNA of the CDR3 is TGTGCCAGCAGCGTAGGTGGAGGCAGGGGCACTGAAGCTTTCTTT. Translation: CASSVGGGRGTEAFF. Full variable domain (rest looked up from reference TRBV9 and TRBJ1-1): DSGVTQTPKHLITATGQRVTLRCSPRSGDLSVYWYQQSLDQGLQFLIQYYNGEERAKGNILERFSAQQFPDLHSELNLSSLELGDSALYFCASSVGGGRGTEAFFGQGTRLTVV.